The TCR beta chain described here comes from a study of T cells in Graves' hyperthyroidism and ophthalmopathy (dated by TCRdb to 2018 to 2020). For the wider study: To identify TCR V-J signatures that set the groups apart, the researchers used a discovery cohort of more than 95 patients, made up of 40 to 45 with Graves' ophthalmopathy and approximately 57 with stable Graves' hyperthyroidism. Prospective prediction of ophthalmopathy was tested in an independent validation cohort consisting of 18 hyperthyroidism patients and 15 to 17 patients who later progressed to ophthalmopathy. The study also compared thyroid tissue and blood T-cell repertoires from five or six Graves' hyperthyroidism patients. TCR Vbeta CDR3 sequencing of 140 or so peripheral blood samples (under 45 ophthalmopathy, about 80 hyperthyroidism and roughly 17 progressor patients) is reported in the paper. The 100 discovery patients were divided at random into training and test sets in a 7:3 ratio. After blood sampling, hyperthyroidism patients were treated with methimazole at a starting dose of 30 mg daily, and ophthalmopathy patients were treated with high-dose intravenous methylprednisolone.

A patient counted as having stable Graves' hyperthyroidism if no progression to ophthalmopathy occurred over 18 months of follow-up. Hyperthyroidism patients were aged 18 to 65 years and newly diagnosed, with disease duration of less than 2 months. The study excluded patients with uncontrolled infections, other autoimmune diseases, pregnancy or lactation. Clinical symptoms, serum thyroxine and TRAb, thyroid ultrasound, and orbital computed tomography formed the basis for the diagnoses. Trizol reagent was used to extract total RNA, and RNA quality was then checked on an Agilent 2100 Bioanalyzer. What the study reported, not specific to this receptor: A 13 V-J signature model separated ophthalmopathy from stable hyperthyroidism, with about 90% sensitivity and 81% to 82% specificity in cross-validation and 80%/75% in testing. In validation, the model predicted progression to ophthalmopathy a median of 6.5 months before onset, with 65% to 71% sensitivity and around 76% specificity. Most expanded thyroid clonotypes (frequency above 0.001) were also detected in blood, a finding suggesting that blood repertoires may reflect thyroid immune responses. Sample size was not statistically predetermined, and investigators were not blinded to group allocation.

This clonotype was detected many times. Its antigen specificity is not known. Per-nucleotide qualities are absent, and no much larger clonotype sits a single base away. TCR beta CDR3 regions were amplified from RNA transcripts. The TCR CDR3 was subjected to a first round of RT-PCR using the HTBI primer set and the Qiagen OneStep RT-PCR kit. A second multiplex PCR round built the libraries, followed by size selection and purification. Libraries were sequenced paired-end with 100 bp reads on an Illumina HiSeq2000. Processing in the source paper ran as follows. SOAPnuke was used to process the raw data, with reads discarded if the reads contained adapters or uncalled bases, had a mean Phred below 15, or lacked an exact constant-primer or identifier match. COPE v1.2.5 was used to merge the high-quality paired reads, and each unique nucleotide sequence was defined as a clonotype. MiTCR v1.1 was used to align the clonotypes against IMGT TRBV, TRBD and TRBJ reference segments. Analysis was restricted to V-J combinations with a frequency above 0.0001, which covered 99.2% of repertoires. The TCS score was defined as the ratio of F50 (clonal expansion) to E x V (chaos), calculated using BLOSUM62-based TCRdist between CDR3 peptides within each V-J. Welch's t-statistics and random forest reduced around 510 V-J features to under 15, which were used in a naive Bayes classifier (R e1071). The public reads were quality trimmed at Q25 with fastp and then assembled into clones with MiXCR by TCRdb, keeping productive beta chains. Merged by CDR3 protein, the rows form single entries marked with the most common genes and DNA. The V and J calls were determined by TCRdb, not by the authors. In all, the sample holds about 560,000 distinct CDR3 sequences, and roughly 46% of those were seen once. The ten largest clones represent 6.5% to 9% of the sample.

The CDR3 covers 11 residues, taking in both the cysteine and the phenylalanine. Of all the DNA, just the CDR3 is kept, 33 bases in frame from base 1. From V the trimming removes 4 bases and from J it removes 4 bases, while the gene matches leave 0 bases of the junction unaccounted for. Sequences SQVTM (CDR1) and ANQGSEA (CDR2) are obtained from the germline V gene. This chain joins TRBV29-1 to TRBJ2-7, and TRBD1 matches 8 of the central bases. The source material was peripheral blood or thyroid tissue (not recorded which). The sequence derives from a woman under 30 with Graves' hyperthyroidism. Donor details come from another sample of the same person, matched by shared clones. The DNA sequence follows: TGCAGCGTTGGGACAGGGTACGAGCAGTACTTC. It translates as CSVGTGYEQYF.